The 12 T cell receptor beta chains presented below share a single source sample, sequenced in a study of T cell responses to AZD1222 COVID-19 vaccine. Sequencing was performed with immunoSEQ multiplex PCR; in TCRdb, only in-frame clones are kept and a portion is missing. The sample has fewer than 200,000 clones; about 92% are singletons. This material consisted of peripheral blood, taken on day 0 of AZD1222 vaccination. These receptors all stem from an adult in good health.

The chain has TRBV4-2 and TRBJ2-1; no firm D call. Germline CDR1 reads LGHNA; CDR2 reads YNFKEQ. The V gene lost 0 bases and the J gene lost 4 bases, with 7 bases spanning the gap. The CDR3 is 14 residues long. CDR3 sequence: CASSQERDYNEQFF. In DNA, the CDR3 is TGTGCCAGCAGCCAAGAAAGGGATTACAATGAGCAGTTCTTC.

V gene TRBV4-1 combines with J gene TRBJ1-1; TRBD1 agrees at 7 bases. V dropped 0 bases and J dropped 8; count of bases not matched to a gene: 9. The CDR3 contains 15 residues. Germline V gives CDR1 MGHRA, CDR2 YSYEKL. This chain's CDR3 is CASSQDQNRGSEAFF. The CDR3 bases are TGCGCCAGCAGCCAAGATCAAAACAGGGGCTCCGAAGCTTTCTTT.

The table lists this clone with a count of one. V and J are TRBV6-2 or TRBV6-3 and TRBJ2-4; D possibly corresponds to TRBD2 (6 bases). V was shortened by 3 bases and J by 0 bases, with 9 bases between the two germline ends. The CDR3 is made up of 15 amino acids. Germline-derived CDR1 and CDR2 are MNHEY and SVGEGT. CDR3 sequence (DNA): TGTGCCAGCAGTTATCCGGGGGTAGCCAAAAACATTCAGTACTTC. It codes for CASSYPGVAKNIQYF.

The chain employs TRBV2 and TRBJ2-3; D ambiguous. V was trimmed by 10 bases and J by 0 bases, leaving 11 bases between them. CDR1 and CDR2 from the germline V gene are SNHLY and FYNNEI. The CDR3 is 13 residues long. The CDR3 DNA reads as TGTGCCACCAAATGGGGAAGCACAGATACGCAGTATTTT. As protein: CATKWGSTDTQYF.

The CDR3 loop reads CATATGENTEAFF. The CDR3 DNA reads as TGTGCCACCGCAACAGGGGAGAACACTGAAGCTTTCTTT. J is TRBJ1-1 and V is TRBV7-9; TRBD1 matches at 7 bases. J was trimmed by 1 base and V by 10 bases; bases with no gene match: 6. The CDR3 loop spans 13 amino acids. Germline V gene lookup returns CDR1 SEHNR and CDR2 FQNEAQ (reference sequence). Drawing the rest from reference TRBV7-9 and TRBJ1-1, the complete variable domain is DTGVSQNPRHKITKRGQNVTFRCDPISEHNRLYWYRQTLGQGPEFLTYFQNEAQLEKSRLLSDRFSAERPKGSFSTLEIQRTEQGDSAMYLCATATGENTEAFFGQGTRLTVV.

The V call is TRBV11-2, the J call TRBJ1-4, with TRBD1 as a possible D gene (6 bases). The length of the CDR3 is 16 residues. The germline V gene encodes CDR1 SGHAT and CDR2 FQNNGV. Trimming took 2 bases from V and 7 from J, leaving 17 bases between them. The CDR3: CASSLNQQGSVEKLFF. The CDR3 DNA reads TGTGCCAGCAGCTTAAATCAGCAGGGGAGCGTTGAAAAACTGTTTTTT. The entire variable domain, with the rest obtained from reference TRBV11-2 and TRBJ1-4, is as follows: EAGVAQSPRYKIIEKRQSVAFWCNPISGHATLYWYQQILGQGPKLLIQFQNNGVVDDSQLPKDRFSAERLKGVDSTLKIQPAKLEDSAVYLCASSLNQQGSVEKLFFGSGTQLSVL.

The chain links TRBV5-4 to TRBJ2-5, with D perhaps matching TRBD2 (5 bases). The germline V gene has CDR1 SGHNT and CDR2 YYREEE (reference sequence). CDR3 size: 12 residues. The CDR3 DNA reads as TGTGCTGGCTCACGGGGTCAAGAGACCCAGTACTTC. This sequence encodes CAGSRGQETQYF. The full variable domain, rest sourced from reference TRBV5-4 and TRBJ2-5, is ETGVTQSPTHLIKTRGQQVTLRCSSQSGHNTVSWYQQALGQGPQFIFQYYREEENGRGNFPPRFSGLQFPNYSSELNVNALELDDSALYLCAGSRGQETQYFGPGTRLLVL.

The V gene is TRBV9, the J gene TRBJ2-7; D ambiguous. V was pared by 0 bases and J by 7 bases, with 14 bases between. Germline V gene sequence: CDR1 SGDLS, CDR2 YYNGEE. This CDR3 has 14 residues. CDR3 protein: CASSVGGRDREQYF. The CDR3 bases are TGTGCCAGCAGCGTAGGTGGTAGAGATAGGGAGCAGTACTTC.

J is TRBJ2-1 and V is TRBV6-1, with 7 nucleotides matching TRBD1. The CDR3 has 15 residues. CDR1 and CDR2 from the germline V gene are MNHNS and SASEGT. The V and J ends lost 2 bases and 2 bases, in that order; junction bases with no gene match: 3. CDR3 sequence: CASSERQGAYNEQFF. In DNA, the CDR3 is TGTGCCAGCAGTGAAAGGCAGGGGGCCTACAATGAGCAGTTCTTC.

The chain is built from TRBV12-3 or TRBV12-4 and TRBJ1-2, with D possibly matching TRBD1 (5 bases). Trimming left V 1 base short and J 3 bases short, with 6 bases between. The CDR3 contains 13 residues. The CDR3, as DNA: TGTGCCAGCAGTTTAGGACAGCACTATGGCTACACCTTC. Residues: CASSLGQHYGYTF.

The rearrangement uses TRBV5-1 and TRBJ1-5; possible D gene TRBD1, 5 bases. The CDR3 runs to 14 residues. The germline V gene has CDR1 SGHRS and CDR2 YFSETQ. Trimming cost V 4 bases and J 10 bases, with 18 bases left between them. CDR3 DNA sequence: TGCGCCAGCAGCCTCGGTGGCAGGGAGTTCCCCCAGCATTTT. This translates into CASSLGGREFPQHF.

This chain connects TRBV6-1 to TRBJ1-1; 7 bases line up with TRBD1. The CDR3 is 17 amino acids. Trimming removed 4 bases from V and 3 bases from J; junction bases left unmatched: 14. The germline V gene has CDR1 MNHNS and CDR2 SASEGT. CDR3 in amino acids: CASSGRQGLVMDTEAFF. CDR3 nucleotides: TGTGCCAGCAGTGGTAGACAGGGCCTCGTCATGGACACTGAAGCTTTCTTT.